These 20 T cell receptor beta chains came from one sample sequenced in a study of shared clonotypes between healthy human individuals. Sequencing used immunoSEQ multiplex PCR; TCRdb keeps in-frame clones, though not all of them. The sample contains roughly 700,000 clones, under 80% of which appear only once. Specimen: memory CD4+ T cells sorted from blood. Subset: CD45RA-negative fraction. These TCRs come from a woman aged 30 to 39 in good health.

The rearrangement joins TRBV5-1 to TRBJ2-4; either TRBD1 or TRBD2 may supply D (5 bases each). The CDR3 is 14 residues long. The germline V and J ends were trimmed by 4 bases and 5 bases, with 13 bases remaining between them. Germline CDR1 SGHRS, CDR2 YFSETQ. CDR3 in amino acids: CASSHRDGENIQYF. CDR3 in DNA: TGCGCCAGCAGCCACCGGGACGGCGAAAACATTCAGTACTTC.

This clone appeared a few times. This sequence joins TRBV25-1 and TRBJ1-1; D uncertain. The germline V and J ends were trimmed by 5 bases and 4 bases, with 8 bases remaining between them. Germline values: CDR1 MGHDK, CDR2 SYGVNS. This CDR3 region has 12 residues. CDR3 protein: CASSFGSTEAFF. Here the CDR3 DNA reads TGTGCCAGCAGTTTCGGGAGCACTGAAGCTTTCTTT.

The chain couples TRBV15 to TRBJ2-5, with unresolved D. Trimming cost V 9 bases and J 1 base, with 12 bases left between them. Germline assignment: CDR1 LNHNV and CDR2 YYDKDF (reference sequence). The CDR3 covers 13 residues. The CDR3 DNA reads TGTGCCACTGGGGTGCGTTTCCAAGAGACCCAGTACTTC. Its protein is CATGVRFQETQYF.

About this clone: An end of the junction differs from the germline gene, which may be a read error. The chain carries TRBV19 and TRBJ1-3, with D uncertain. This CDR3 has 12 residues. From germline, CDR1 is LNHDA and CDR2 SQIVND (reference sequence). CDR3 coding DNA: TGTGCCAGTAGTAACCCCCCAGACCGATCGGCTTTT. Its translation is CASSNPPDRSAF.

The chain is built from TRBV28 and TRBJ2-5, with 9 bases aligning to TRBD1. The J call may be wrong; the DNA end is better matched by TRBJ2-7. Germline lookup yields CDR1 MDHEN and CDR2 SYDVKM. The CDR3 is made up of 15 amino acids. CDR3: CASSSRTGVRHEQYF. CDR3 nucleotide sequence: TGTGCCAGCAGTTCACGGACAGGGGTACGCCACGAGCAGTACTTC.

This chain joins TRBV5-1 and TRBJ1-4; 9 nucleotides align to TRBD1. CDR3 size: 17 residues. The J segment lost 7 bases and the V segment lost 4 bases, leaving 14 bases of the junction unmatched. Germline loops: CDR1 SGHRS, CDR2 YFSETQ. The DNA for the CDR3 is TGCGCCAGCAGCAATGGCGGAGGGACAGGGTTCGCTGAAAAACTGTTTTTT. Its translation: CASSNGGGTGFAEKLFF.

V usage is TRBV7-9 and J usage is TRBJ1-1; possibly TRBD1 for D (6 bases). The CDR3 runs 15 residues. The germline CDR1 and CDR2 sequences are SEHNR and FQNEAQ (reference sequence). V lost 3 bases, J lost 3 bases, and 14 bases lay in between. The CDR3 DNA sequence: TGTGCCAGCAGCTTGGAGACAGGAGGACACACTGAAGCTTTCTTT. It specifies CASSLETGGHTEAFF.

This clone appeared once. The chain joins TRBV5-6 to TRBJ2-7, with 11 positions matching TRBD1. This CDR3 contains 14 residues. Trimming cost V 3 bases and J 3 bases; bases outside gene matches: 2. Germline V gives CDR1 SGHDT, CDR2 YYEEEE. The CDR3 DNA sequence: TGTGCCAGCAGCTCCGGGACAGGGGGCTACGAGCAGTACTTC. Its translation is CASSSGTGGYEQYF.

The gene calls are TRBV9 and TRBJ2-7, with D hard to call. The CDR3 is made up of 14 amino acids. The germline V and J ends were trimmed by 3 bases and 1 base, with 11 bases remaining between them. Germline CDR1 reads SGDLS; CDR2 reads YYNGEE. The CDR3 DNA reads as TGTGCCAGCAGCGGGTTCTCTGAGTCCTACGAGCAGTACTTC. Translated, it gives CASSGFSESYEQYF.

The rearrangement links TRBV27 to TRBJ2-7; 9 positions match TRBD1. CDR1 is MNHEY, CDR2 SMNVEV, per germline (reference sequence). With V trimmed by 9 bases and J by 3 bases, 6 bases remained unmatched. The length of the CDR3 is 13 residues. DNA for the CDR3: TGTGCCAGTCGCCGGACAGGGGTCTACGAGCAGTACTTC. It is translated as CASRRTGVYEQYF.

This clone was observed a handful of times. Other DNA variants within this sample encode the same CDR3. The gene calls are TRBV18 and TRBJ1-2, with 11 bases that match TRBD1. This CDR3 contains 13 residues. Germline CDR1 reads KGHSH; CDR2 reads LQKENI. V shed 3 bases, J shed 6 bases, and the junction held 0 bases outside the gene matches. In nucleotides, the CDR3 is TGTGCCAGCTCACCGGACAGGGGGCATGGCTACACCTTC. This encodes CASSPDRGHGYTF. The variable domain in full, completed from reference TRBV18 and TRBJ1-2, reads NAGVMQNPRHLVRRRGQEARLRCSPMKGHSHVYWYRQLPEEGLKFMVYLQKENIIDESGMPKERFSAEFPKEGPSILRIQQVVRGDSAAYFCASSPDRGHGYTFGSGTRLTVV.

This clone was observed a single time. The CDR3 coding sequence is TGTGCCAGCAGTAGGGAGGGCCGGGGCGACGAGCAGTACTTC. Translation: CASSREGRGDEQYF. The chain joins TRBV6-5 to TRBJ2-7; 7 bases align to TRBD2. The V gene's germline CDR1 is MNHEY and CDR2 SVGAGI. CDR3 length equals 14 residues. Trimming took 5 bases from V and 5 from J; bases not matched to a gene: 9.

The V and J genes are TRBV28 and TRBJ2-4; the D gene is possibly TRBD1 (5 bases). CDR1 MDHEN and CDR2 SYDVKM come from the germline V gene. Trimming took 5 bases from V and 3 from J, leaving 11 bases between them. The CDR3 spans 14 residues. CDR3 in DNA: TGTGCCAGCAGTGTGACAGATCGCAAAAACATTCAGTACTTC. Protein product: CASSVTDRKNIQYF.

This clone was seen only once. The V call is TRBV28, the J call TRBJ1-4, with D hard to call. Trimming removed 6 bases from V and 8 bases from J, with 19 bases in between. The CDR3 is made up of 15 amino acids. Per germline, CDR1 MDHEN and CDR2 SYDVKM. The CDR3 DNA reads as TGTGCCAGCAGCCCGGGGATGAAAGTACGGGAAAAACTGTTTTTT. Its translation: CASSPGMKVREKLFF.

The rearrangement joins TRBV6-6 to TRBJ1-5; unclear D gene. The germline V and J ends were trimmed by 2 bases and 1 base, with 6 bases remaining between them. Per the germline V gene, CDR1 is MNHNY and CDR2 is SVGAGI (reference sequence). The CDR3 runs 14 residues. CDR3 residues: CASSYVQSNQPQHF. The DNA for the CDR3 is TGTGCCAGCAGTTACGTCCAGAGCAATCAGCCCCAGCATTTT.

The rearrangement links TRBV28 to TRBJ2-6; D might be TRBD1 (5 bases). Germline V gene lookup returns CDR1 MDHEN and CDR2 SYDVKM. This CDR3 contains 13 residues. V lost 7 bases and J 10 bases, leaving 14 bases between the germline ends. CDR3 in DNA: TGTGCCAGCACCTCACGACAGACGAACGTCCTGACTTTC. This codes for CASTSRQTNVLTF.

This clone occurred a few times. The J gene is TRBJ2-7, the V gene TRBV29-1, with 7 bases fitting TRBD2. V lost 4 bases to trimming and J lost 2 bases; unmatched junction nucleotides: 8. Germline V gene sequence: CDR1 SQVTM, CDR2 ANQGSEA. There are 14 residues in the CDR3. The CDR3 DNA reads TGCAGCGTTGTGGGCGCGGCGGGAGCCTACGAGCAGTACTTC. It codes for CSVVGAAGAYEQYF.

This chain connects TRBV10-3 to TRBJ2-5, with 8 nucleotides matching TRBD1. The CDR3 totals 14 residues. The V segment lost 7 bases and the J segment 7 bases; nucleotides outside the gene matches: 11. Germline CDR1 reads ENHRY; CDR2 reads SYGVKD. CDR3 residues: CAITQDRVFGTQYF. The CDR3 DNA sequence: TGTGCCATCACTCAGGACAGGGTCTTCGGGACCCAGTACTTC.

This clone came up many times. This sequence joins TRBV10-1 and TRBJ2-5, with 12 bases aligning to TRBD1. This CDR3 has 15 residues. Trimming cost V 3 bases and J 5 bases; bases outside gene matches: 4. The germline V gene encodes CDR1 WNHNN and CDR2 SYGVQD (reference sequence). CDR3 nucleotides: TGCGCCAGCAGTGATGGGACAGGGGGCACGGAGACCCAGTACTTC. Translating it yields CASSDGTGGTETQYF.

The chain is built from TRBV6-4 and TRBJ2-7; possibly TRBD2 for D (5 bases). CDR3 length: 15 residues. V lost 0 bases to trimming and J lost 7 bases, with 16 bases between them. Germline V gene data show CDR1 as MRHNA and CDR2 as SNTAGT. The CDR3 DNA follows: TGTGCCAGCAGTGACTCACGAACGGACTGGTGGGAGCAGTACTTC. Amino acids: CASSDSRTDWWEQYF.